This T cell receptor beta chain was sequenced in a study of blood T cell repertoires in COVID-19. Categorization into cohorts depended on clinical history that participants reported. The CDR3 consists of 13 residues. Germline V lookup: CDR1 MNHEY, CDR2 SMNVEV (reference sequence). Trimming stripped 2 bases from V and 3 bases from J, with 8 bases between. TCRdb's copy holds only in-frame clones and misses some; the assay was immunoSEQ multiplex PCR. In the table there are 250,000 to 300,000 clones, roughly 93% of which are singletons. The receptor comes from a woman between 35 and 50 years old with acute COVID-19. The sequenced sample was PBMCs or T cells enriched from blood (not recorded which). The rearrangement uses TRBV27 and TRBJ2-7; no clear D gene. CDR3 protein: CASSLIPSYEQYF. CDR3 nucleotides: TGTGCCAGCAGTTTAATTCCGAGCTACGAGCAGTACTTC.